This record looks at one TCR beta chain sequence and its context. As processed by the authors: The assay estimated nucleated cells by amplifying reference gene primers. Measured with immunoSEQ multiplex PCR; TCRdb has only the in-frame clones, and not every one. That table gives V, J and clone size, and the DNA gave D and trimming. The data contain 350,000 to 400,000 clones, approximately 90% of them singletons. Each participant's cohort was designated according to participant-reported clinical history. This sample is part of a study of blood T cell repertoires in COVID-19. Source material: PBMCs or T cells enriched from blood (not recorded which). The sequence was collected from a woman aged 40 to 50 who had been exposed to COVID-19.

The CDR3 region has the DNA TGTGCCATCAGGAAATCCGGACAAGCTAACTATGGCTACACCTTC. Amino acid sequence: CAIRKSGQANYGYTF. The V gene is TRBV10-3, the J gene TRBJ1-2; the D gene is possibly TRBD1 (5 bases). V was pared by 6 bases and J by 0 bases, with 14 bases between. The CDR3 has 15 amino acids. Germline loops: CDR1 ENHRY, CDR2 SYGVKD.